These 7 T cell receptor beta chains came from one sample sequenced in a study of T cells in Graves' hyperthyroidism and ophthalmopathy. TCR beta CDR3 region amplification was performed from RNA transcripts. When the TCR CDR3 underwent first-round RT-PCR, the HTBI primer set was used. In TCRdb, the multiplex PCR reads were re-called with MiXCR into one record per CDR3 protein. The sample lists roughly 630,000 distinct CDR3 sequences, around 16% occurring once. The source material was blood. These receptors came from a woman in her thirties with Graves' hyperthyroidism.

The chain uses TRBV24-1 and TRBJ2-2, with D perhaps TRBD1 (5 bases). V was cut by 9 bases and J by 4 bases, with 14 bases left in between. This CDR3 has 14 amino acids. Germline CDR1 reads KGHDR; CDR2 reads SFDVKD. DNA of the CDR3: TGTGCCACCGCGCCGGACATATTCACCGGGGAGCTGTTTTTT. It is translated as CATAPDIFTGELFF.

This clonotype appeared many times. The chain employs TRBV12-3 or TRBV12-4 and TRBJ2-1, with 13 bases matching TRBD2. V lost 5 bases to trimming and J lost 9 bases; unmatched junction nucleotides: 7. CDR3 length: 15 residues. The CDR3 region is CASSPGLAGAGEQFF. In nucleotides, the CDR3 is TGTGCCAGCAGTCCTGGACTAGCGGGAGCTGGTGAGCAGTTCTTC.

This clonotype has more than one count but fewer than ten. This chain joins TRBV20-1 and TRBJ2-1; 13 bases match TRBD2. Germline V gene sequence: CDR1 DFQATT, CDR2 SNEGSKA (reference sequence). The CDR3 consists of 16 residues. V shed 3 bases, J shed 3 bases, and the junction held 5 bases outside the gene matches. DNA of the CDR3: TGCAGTGCTAGTTCTGGGACTAGCGGGGACTACAATGAGCAGTTCTTC. This sequence encodes CSASSGTSGDYNEQFF.

This clonotype was picked up a small number of times. The V call is TRBV14, the J call TRBJ2-2, with 7 bases that match TRBD1. With V trimmed by 3 bases and J by 3 bases, 16 bases remained unmatched. The CDR3 totals 19 residues. Germline V gene sequence: CDR1 SGHDN, CDR2 FVKESK. The CDR3 loop reads CASSQDRHRDREYTGELFF. CDR3 nucleotide sequence: TGTGCCAGCAGCCAGGATCGTCACCGGGACAGAGAATACACCGGGGAGCTGTTTTTT.

This clonotype was seen a handful of times. The chain combines TRBV6-5 with TRBJ1-1, with D unresolved. Germline-derived CDR1 and CDR2 are MNHEY and SVGAGI. The CDR3 is made up of 14 amino acids. V shed 2 bases and J shed 4 bases, with 11 bases lying between them. The CDR3, as DNA: TGTGCCAGCAGTTACGAGGCGGGTTTCACTGAAGCTTTCTTT. This codes for CASSYEAGFTEAFF.

This clonotype was counted a few times. CDR3 protein: CASSKRTGAGANVLTF. CDR3 nucleotide sequence: TGTGCCAGCAGCAAAAGGACAGGGGCTGGGGCCAACGTCCTGACTTTC. The chain has TRBV28 and TRBJ2-6; 9 nucleotides line up with TRBD1. CDR1 and CDR2 from the germline V gene are MDHEN and SYDVKM. J lost 2 bases, V lost 6 bases, and 5 bases had no gene match. The CDR3 is made up of 16 amino acids.

This clonotype was recorded many times. V usage is TRBV3-1 and J usage is TRBJ2-7, with no clear D. Trimming pared 3 bases from V and 2 bases from J, leaving 8 bases between. Germline V lookup: CDR1 LGHDT, CDR2 YNNKEL (reference sequence). The CDR3 contains 13 residues. In DNA form, the CDR3 reads TGTGCCAGCAGCCACTCTGGCGCCTACGAGCAGTACTTC. It translates to CASSHSGAYEQYF.